One sample yielded the 10 T cell receptor beta chains listed below, sequenced in a study of regulatory T cells in long-lasting Graves disease. HTBI primers from iRepertoire and Arm-PCR of CDR3 regions yielded the TCR beta libraries. TCRdb reprocessed the multiplex PCR reads with MiXCR, giving one entry per CDR3 protein. Of roughly 510,000 distinct CDR3 sequences in the sample, roughly 15% are singletons; the top ten hold around 12%. Noted time point: newly diagnosed GD, antithyroid drugs for less than 3 months. Isolated PBMC RNA provided the starting material for the TCR library. These same data were also listed under a study on T cells in Graves' hyperthyroidism and ophthalmopathy.

The sample here was peripheral blood mononuclear cells (PBMCs), taken at new diagnosis, from a patient treated with antithyroid drugs. The source is a man aged 18 to 35 with Graves disease.

This clonotype was observed many times. The V gene is TRBV11-2, the J gene TRBJ2-7; 9 bases fit TRBD2. Losses at the gene ends were 5 bases for V and 6 bases for J; bases not matched to a gene: 5. Germline lookup yields CDR1 SGHAT and CDR2 FQNNGV. The CDR3 is 13 residues long. CDR3 sequence (DNA): TGTGCCAGCAGCCCGGGGACTAGCCTCGAGCAGTACTTC. This translates into CASSPGTSLEQYF.

This clonotype turned up a few times. V usage is TRBV10-3 and J usage is TRBJ1-2; tentatively, D is TRBD1 (5 bases). The CDR3 loop spans 12 amino acids. CDR1 and CDR2 (germline): ENHRY, SYGVKD. V shed 10 bases and J shed 8 bases, with 17 bases lying between them. The CDR3 reads CATTGRAEGYTF. The CDR3 coding sequence is TGTGCCACCACAGGCAGGGCTGAAGGCTACACCTTC.

This clonotype was counted many times. The rearrangement links TRBV3-1 to TRBJ2-3, with 10 bases lining up with TRBD1. V was pared by 0 bases and J by 0 bases, with 3 bases of the junction left unmatched. CDR1 and CDR2 (germline): LGHDT, YNNKEL (reference sequence). The length of the CDR3 is 17 residues. The CDR3 coding sequence is TGTGCCAGCAGCCAAGAGACAGGGGGCGCAAGCACAGATACGCAGTATTTT. Its protein is CASSQETGGASTDTQYF.

The gene calls are TRBV19 and TRBJ2-7; 8 bases line up with TRBD2. The ends lost 4 bases at V and 6 bases at J; junction bases unmatched: 14. Germline V gene data show CDR1 as LNHDA and CDR2 as SQIVND (reference sequence). The CDR3 covers 16 residues. CDR3 loop: CASSNRLAGPAIEQYF. DNA of the CDR3: TGTGCCAGTAGTAACCGTCTAGCGGGTCCTGCAATCGAGCAGTACTTC.

This clonotype was counted ten times or more. J is TRBJ2-3 and V is TRBV20-1; tentatively, D is TRBD2 (5 bases). Trimming took off 6 bases at V and 0 bases at J, with 10 bases between the two ends. Germline V lookup: CDR1 DFQATT, CDR2 SNEGSKA (reference sequence). The CDR3 extends over 13 amino acids. Written as DNA, the CDR3 is TGCAGTGCGCACGGGGTTAGCACAGATACGCAGTATTTT. Its translation is CSAHGVSTDTQYF.

This rearrangement joins TRBV7-3 to TRBJ2-7; possible D gene TRBD1, 5 bases. Germline V gives CDR1 SGHTA, CDR2 FQGTGA. This CDR3 comprises 16 residues. V was pared by 4 bases and J by 1 base, with 17 bases between. The DNA for the CDR3 is TGTGCCAGCAGCTATGACAGTTACCATAATTCCTACGAGCAGTACTTC. Its translation: CASSYDSYHNSYEQYF.

This clonotype has a handful of counts. The gene calls are TRBV5-4 and TRBJ1-2, with D perhaps TRBD1 (6 bases). V was clipped by 3 bases and J by 2 bases, with 17 bases between them. The CDR3 is 16 residues long. The germline V gene has CDR1 SGHNT and CDR2 YYREEE (reference sequence). The DNA for the CDR3 is TGTGCCAGCAGCTCGGTAACTTTGGACAGAAACTATGGCTACACCTTC. Translating it yields CASSSVTLDRNYGYTF. Combining the CDR3 with reference TRBV5-4 and TRBJ1-2 gives the whole variable domain ETGVTQSPTHLIKTRGQQVTLRCSSQSGHNTVSWYQQALGQGPQFIFQYYREEENGRGNFPPRFSGLQFPNYSSELNVNALELDDSALYLCASSSVTLDRNYGYTFGSGTRLTVV.

This clonotype was counted many times. V is TRBV30 and J is TRBJ1-1, with D hard to call. This CDR3 is 12 amino acids long. Germline-derived CDR1 and CDR2 are GTSNPN and SVGIG (reference sequence). V was shortened by 4 bases and J by 11 bases, with 17 bases between the two germline ends. CDR3 sequence: CAWMAGDKRAFF. CDR3 DNA sequence: TGTGCCTGGATGGCGGGAGATAAACGGGCTTTCTTT.

This clonotype appeared many times. The rearrangement joins TRBV29-1 to TRBJ2-3; 7 nucleotides match TRBD2. Germline lookup yields CDR1 SQVTM and CDR2 ANQGSEA. The V segment lost 3 bases and the J segment 4 bases; nucleotides outside the gene matches: 7. The CDR3 is 14 residues long. The CDR3 is CSVEGRERADTQYF. The CDR3, as DNA: TGCAGCGTTGAGGGGCGGGAGCGGGCAGATACGCAGTATTTT.

The chain joins TRBV9 to TRBJ2-5, with 9 positions matching TRBD1. The ends lost 4 bases at V and 6 bases at J; junction bases unmatched: 7. The CDR3 is 14 amino acids. CDR1 SGDLS and CDR2 YYNGEE come from the germline V gene. CDR3: CASSTGTGQKTQYF. CDR3 coding DNA: TGTGCCAGCAGCACCGGGACAGGGCAGAAGACCCAGTACTTC.